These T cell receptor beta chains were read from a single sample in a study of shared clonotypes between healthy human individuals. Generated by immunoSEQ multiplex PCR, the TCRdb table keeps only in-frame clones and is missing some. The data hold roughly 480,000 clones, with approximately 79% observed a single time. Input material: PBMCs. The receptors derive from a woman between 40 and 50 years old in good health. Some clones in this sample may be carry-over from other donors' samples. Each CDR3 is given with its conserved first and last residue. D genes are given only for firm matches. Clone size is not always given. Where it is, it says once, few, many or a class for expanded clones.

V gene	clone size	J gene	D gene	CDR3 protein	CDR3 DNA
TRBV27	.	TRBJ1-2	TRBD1	CASSSSGTGVIYGYTF	TGTGCCAGCAGTTCCAGTGGGACAGGGGTTATCTATGGCTACACCTTC
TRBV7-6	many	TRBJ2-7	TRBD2	CASSLGGVYEQYF	TGTGCCAGCAGCTTGGGGGGGGTCTACGAGCAGTACTTC
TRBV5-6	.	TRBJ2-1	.	CASSLGGRGDRSYNEQFF	TGTGCCAGCAGCTTGGGAGGTCGCGGGGACAGATCCTACAATGAGCAGTTCTTC
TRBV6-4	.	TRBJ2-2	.	CASSEGIANTGELFF	TGTGCCAGCAGTGAGGGTATTGCGAACACCGGGGAGCTGTTTTTT
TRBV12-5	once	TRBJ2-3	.	CASGLYGGDTQYF	TGTGCTAGTGGTTTGTACGGAGGGGATACGCAGTATTTT
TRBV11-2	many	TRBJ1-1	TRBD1	CASSPRTGWGEAFF	TGTGCCAGCAGCCCACGGACAGGGTGGGGTGAAGCTTTCTTT
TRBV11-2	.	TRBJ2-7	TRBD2	CASSRLAGYEQYF	TGTGCCAGCAGCAGACTAGCGGGCTACGAGCAGTACTTC
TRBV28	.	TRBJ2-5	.	CASMEFAQETQYF	TGTGCCAGCATGGAGTTTGCACAAGAGACCCAGTACTTC
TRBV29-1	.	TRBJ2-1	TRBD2	CSVEPRLADYNEQFF	TGCAGCGTTGAACCGCGACTAGCGGACTACAATGAGCAGTTCTTC
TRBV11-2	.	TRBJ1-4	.	CASSLGWRGSGEKLFF	TGTGCCAGCAGCTTAGGGTGGCGGGGGTCGGGCGAAAAACTGTTTTTT
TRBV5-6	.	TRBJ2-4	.	CASSLGLIAKNIQYF	TGTGCCAGCAGCTTGGGACTCATAGCCAAAAACATTCAGTACTTC
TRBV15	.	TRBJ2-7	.	CATSIEGAREQYF	TGTGCCACCAGCATAGAGGGCGCTCGCGAGCAGTACTTC
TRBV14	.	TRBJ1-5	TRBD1	CASSQTRDRGSGNQPQHF	TGTGCCAGCAGCCAGACCCGGGACAGGGGGAGTGGGAATCAGCCCCAGCATTTT
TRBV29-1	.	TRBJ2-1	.	CSVQGQDSYNEQFF	TGCAGCGTCCAAGGACAAGACTCCTACAATGAGCAGTTCTTC
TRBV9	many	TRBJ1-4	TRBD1	CASSVGAGQGDEKLFF	TGTGCCAGCAGCGTAGGGGCGGGACAGGGGGATGAAAAACTGTTTTTT
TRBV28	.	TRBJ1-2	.	CASSLSSYGYTF	TGTGCCAGCAGTTTATCCAGCTATGGCTACACCTTC
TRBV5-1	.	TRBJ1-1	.	CASSPGGFMNTEAFF	TGCGCCAGCAGTCCGGGGGGCTTTATGAACACTGAAGCTTTCTTT
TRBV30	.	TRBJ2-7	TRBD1	CASSDRVNYEQYF	TGTGCCAGTTCGGACAGGGTAAATTACGAGCAGTACTTC
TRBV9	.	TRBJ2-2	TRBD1	CASSVTRQGTGELFF	TGTGCCAGCAGCGTAACACGACAGGGGACCGGGGAGCTGTTTTTT
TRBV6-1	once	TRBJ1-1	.	CASSRPYEAFF	TGTGCCAGCAGTAGGCCCTATGAAGCTTTCTTT
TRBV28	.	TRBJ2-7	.	CASSPRGSREQYF	TGTGCCAGCAGTCCCCGGGGCAGCCGCGAGCAGTACTTC
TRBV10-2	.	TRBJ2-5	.	CASSESVSLGTQYF	TGCGCCAGCAGTGAGTCGGTCTCCCTGGGAACCCAGTACTTC
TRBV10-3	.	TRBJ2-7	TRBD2	CAISEVSSGSYEQYF	TGTGCCATCAGTGAGGTTTCTAGCGGGAGCTACGAGCAGTACTTC
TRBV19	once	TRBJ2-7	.	CASSVGQTSYEQYF	TGTGCCAGTAGTGTAGGACAGACCTCCTACGAGCAGTACTTC
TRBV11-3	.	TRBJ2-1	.	CASSRGVGNEQFF	TGTGCCAGCAGTCGAGGAGTGGGCAATGAGCAGTTCTTC
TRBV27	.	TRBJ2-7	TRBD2	CASSLGLAATYEQYF	TGTGCCAGCAGTTTAGGACTAGCTGCCACCTACGAGCAGTACTTC
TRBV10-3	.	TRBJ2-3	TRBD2	CAIRAGLAGNATDTQYF	TGTGCCATCAGGGCCGGACTAGCGGGGAATGCAACAGATACGCAGTATTTT
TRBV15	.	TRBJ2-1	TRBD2	CATSRDRASGSYEQFF	TGTGCCACCAGCAGAGATCGTGCTAGCGGGAGCTATGAGCAGTTCTTC
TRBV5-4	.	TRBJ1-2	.	CASSLDSGVSGGYTF	TGTGCCAGCAGCTTGGACAGCGGGGTCTCGGGTGGCTACACCTTC
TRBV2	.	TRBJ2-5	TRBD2	CASGTSYSETQYF	TGTGCCAGTGGGACTAGCTATAGCGAGACCCAGTACTTC
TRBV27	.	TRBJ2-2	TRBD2	CASSLRLAGGLGSTGELFF	TGTGCCAGCAGTTTACGACTAGCGGGAGGATTGGGGAGCACCGGGGAGCTGTTTTTT
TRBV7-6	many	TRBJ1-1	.	CASSLLTESEAFF	TGTGCCAGCAGCCTACTGACAGAAAGTGAAGCTTTCTTT
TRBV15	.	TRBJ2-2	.	CATSVSSRDTGELFF	TGTGCCACCAGCGTATCATCCAGGGACACCGGGGAGCTGTTTTTT
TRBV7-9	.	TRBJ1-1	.	CASSLNRIASEAFF	TGTGCCAGCAGCTTGAACAGGATCGCCTCTGAAGCTTTCTTT
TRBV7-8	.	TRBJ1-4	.	CASSSHRGSTNEKLFF	TGTGCCAGCAGCTCGCACCGGGGGTCAACTAATGAAAAACTGTTTTTT
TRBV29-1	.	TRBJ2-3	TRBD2	CSVDREGSDTQYF	TGCAGCGTTGACCGGGAGGGGTCAGATACGCAGTATTTT
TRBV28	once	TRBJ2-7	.	CASSLAPVLSYEQYF	TGTGCCAGCAGTTTAGCTCCCGTTTTGAGCTACGAGCAGTACTTC
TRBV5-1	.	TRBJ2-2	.	CASSFLPGANTGELFF	TGCGCCAGCTCCTTCCTCCCTGGAGCGAACACCGGGGAGCTGTTTTTT
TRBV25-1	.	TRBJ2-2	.	CASSLAGSRTGELFF	TGTGCCAGCAGTCTGGCAGGCTCGAGGACCGGGGAGCTGTTTTTT
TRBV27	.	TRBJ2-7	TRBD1	CASSPLRGRGEQYF	TGTGCCAGCAGTCCCCTCAGGGGGCGAGGCGAGCAGTACTTC
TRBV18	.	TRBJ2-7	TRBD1	CASSRSGTGIYEQYF	TGTGCCAGCTCACGATCCGGGACAGGCATCTACGAGCAGTACTTC
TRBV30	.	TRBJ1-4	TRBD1	CAWSPDRGITNEKLFF	TGTGCCTGGAGCCCTGACAGGGGCATAACTAATGAAAAACTGTTTTTT
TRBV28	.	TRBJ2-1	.	CASSLGRARGSNEQFF	TGTGCCAGCAGTTTAGGTAGGGCTAGGGGAAGTAATGAGCAGTTCTTC
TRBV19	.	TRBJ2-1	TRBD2	CASSRREGSYNEQFF	TGTGCCAGTAGTAGGAGGGAGGGATCCTACAATGAGCAGTTCTTC
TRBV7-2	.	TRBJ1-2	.	CASSPGPYGYTF	TGTGCCAGCAGTCCCGGGCCATATGGCTACACCTTC
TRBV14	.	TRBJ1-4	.	CASSQELSPNEKLFF	TGTGCCAGCAGCCAAGAGCTCAGTCCTAATGAAAAACTGTTTTTT
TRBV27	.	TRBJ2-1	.	CASSSPGLVYNEQFF	TGTGCCAGCAGTTCTCCGGGGCTAGTCTACAATGAGCAGTTCTTC
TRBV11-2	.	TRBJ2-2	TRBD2	CASGSGRRFARDTGELFF	TGTGCCAGCGGTAGCGGGAGGAGATTCGCAAGGGACACCGGGGAGCTGTTTTTT
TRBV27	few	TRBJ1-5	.	CASSLSGQSNQPQHF	TGTGCCAGCAGTTTATCCGGACAGTCTAATCAGCCCCAGCATTTT
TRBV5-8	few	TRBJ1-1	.	CASSFPGLEAFF	TGTGCCAGCAGCTTTCCGGGGCTTGAAGCTTTCTTT